This section outlines one TCR beta chain sequence together with its context. The antigen is undetermined. Of the isolated RNA, all was reverse transcribed, and so the sequenced material was expressed TCRB transcripts. Only in-frame clones appear in the TCRdb table, and some are missing; sequencing was by immunoSEQ multiplex PCR. The sample lists a few hundred thousand clones, over 8.5% seen once, with about 0.6% in the top ten. This sample was included in a study of beta chain features in type 1 diabetes. Overall study findings and caveats: TCRB CDR3s were moderately but significantly shorter in Type 1 diabetes patients in all four CD4+ subsets.

Sequenced material: central memory CD4+ T cells from blood. The TCR originated in a young man with type 1 diabetes.

In DNA, the CDR3 is TGTGCCAGCAGCTCCAGACAGGCGAACACCGGGGAGCTGTTTTTT. This encodes CASSSRQANTGELFF. The V call is TRBV7-6, the J call TRBJ2-2; tentatively, D is TRBD1 (6 bases). Trimming cost V 4 bases and J 0 bases, with 9 bases left between them. The CDR3 spans 15 residues. In germline, CDR1 is SGHVS, CDR2 FNYEAQ.